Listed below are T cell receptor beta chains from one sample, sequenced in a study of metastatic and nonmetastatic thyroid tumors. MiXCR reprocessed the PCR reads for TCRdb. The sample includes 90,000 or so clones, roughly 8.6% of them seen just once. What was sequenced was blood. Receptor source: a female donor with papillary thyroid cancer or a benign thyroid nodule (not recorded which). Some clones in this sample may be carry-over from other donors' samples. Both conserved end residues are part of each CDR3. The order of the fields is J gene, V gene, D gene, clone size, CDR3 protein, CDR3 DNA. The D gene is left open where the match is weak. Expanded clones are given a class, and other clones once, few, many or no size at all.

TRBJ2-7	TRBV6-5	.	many	CASSYDRGDEQYF	TGTGCCAGCAGTTACGATAGAGGGGACGAGCAGTACTTC
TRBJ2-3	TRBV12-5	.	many	CASGLVVGGHRDTQYF	TGTGCTAGTGGTTTGGTGGTTGGGGGGCATAGAGATACGCAGTATTTT
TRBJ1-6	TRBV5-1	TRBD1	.	CASSSGQESIGSPLHF	TGCGCCAGCAGCAGCGGACAGGAAAGTATAGGCTCACCCCTCCACTTT
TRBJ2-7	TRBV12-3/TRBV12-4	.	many	CASGLHEQYF	TGTGCCAGTGGACTCCACGAGCAGTACTTC
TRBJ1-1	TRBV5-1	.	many	CASSSVSGEDAEAFF	TGCGCCAGCAGCTCGGTTTCGGGGGAGGACGCTGAAGCTTTCTTT
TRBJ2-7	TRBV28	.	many	CASSLLGSGYEQYF	TGTGCCAGCAGTTTACTGGGATCTGGCTACGAGCAGTACTTC
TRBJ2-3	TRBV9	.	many	CASSPRQGSTDTQYF	TGTGCCAGCAGCCCAAGGCAGGGGAGCACAGATACGCAGTATTTT
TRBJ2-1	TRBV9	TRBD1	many	CASSVRVTGWNEQFF	TGTGCCAGCAGCGTAAGGGTGACAGGGTGGAATGAGCAGTTCTTC
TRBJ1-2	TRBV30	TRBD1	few	CAWRRDRDVRLHTF	TGTGCCTGGAGAAGGGACAGGGACGTTCGGTTGCACACCTTC
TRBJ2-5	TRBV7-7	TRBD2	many	CASSHSGGGETQYF	TGTGCCAGCAGCCATAGCGGGGGAGGCGAGACCCAGTACTTC
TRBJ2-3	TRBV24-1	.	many	CATSDFADTQYF	TGTGCCACCAGTGATTTCGCAGATACGCAGTATTTT
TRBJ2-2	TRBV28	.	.	CASSFGQGETGELFF	TGTGCCAGCAGTTTTGGTCAGGGAGAAACCGGGGAGCTGTTTTTT